This T cell receptor beta chain was documented in a study of T cell changes during pregnancy in multiple sclerosis. Generated by immunoSEQ multiplex PCR, the TCRdb table keeps only in-frame clones and is missing some. The sample records around 66,000 clones, 90% to 95% being singletons. This receptor was obtained from a female donor in good health, enrolled as a control in a pregnancy study. The sequenced sample was peripheral blood, obtained after pregnancy.

The CDR3, as DNA: TGTGCCAGTAGTCACACAGGGACCCACGAGCAGTACTTC. Translating gives CASSHTGTHEQYF. The chain recombines TRBV19 with TRBJ2-7; perhaps TRBD1 as D (6 bases). The CDR3 runs 13 residues. In germline, CDR1 is LNHDA, CDR2 SQIVND (reference sequence). Trimming took 5 bases from V and 5 from J, leaving 13 bases between them. The entire variable domain, with the rest obtained from reference TRBV19 and TRBJ2-7, is as follows: DGGITQSPKYLFRKEGQNVTLSCEQNLNHDAMYWYRQDPGQGLRLIYYSQIVNDFQKGDIAEGYSVSREKKESFPLTVTSAQKNPTAFYLCASSHTGTHEQYFGPGTRLTVT.